This paragraph reports one T cell receptor (beta chain). This sample is part of a study of molecular identifiers for immune sequencing clone quantification. CDR1 and CDR2 (germline): MDHEN, SYDVKM. The CDR3 contains 15 residues. V shed 5 bases, J shed 8 bases, and the junction held 10 bases outside the gene matches. Both previously described methods and listed TCR primers were employed to make bulk TCR libraries. Via MiXCR, TCRdb re-called the PCR reads, giving one row per CDR3 protein. The sample has 550,000 to 750,000 distinct CDR3 sequences; just under 20% are singletons. The material sequenced was naive CD8+ T cells from blood, with Jurkat cell RNA spiked in. Indicated subset: FACS-sorted CD8+CD4-CCR7+CD45RA+ naive T cells. The rearrangement joins TRBV28 to TRBJ1-4; 8 nucleotides agree with TRBD1. The clonotype originates from a human donor in good health. Some libraries in this study had Jurkat cell RNA spiked in. The CDR3 reads CASSPGQGSLEKLFF. The DNA of the CDR3 is TGTGCCAGCAGTCCAGGACAGGGAAGCCTCGAAAAACTGTTTTTT.